The TCR beta chain under discussion was sequenced for a study of blood T cells in healthy people across ages. This CDR3 is 14 amino acids long. The V gene's germline CDR1 is MDHEN and CDR2 SYDVKM. Combining a sample-barcoded 5' primer with a J-beta primer mix, a second PCR ran for roughly 6 to 12 cycles. In TCRdb, the 5' RACE reads were re-called with MiXCR into one record per CDR3 protein. The repertoire consists of hundreds of thousands of distinct CDR3 sequences, with around 49% occurring once and the leading ten covering approximately 32%. The receptor was isolated from a woman aged 55 to 70 in good health. Material for sequencing was blood. This chain uses TRBV28 with TRBJ2-5, with D maybe TRBD1 (6 bases). The DNA end is a closer match to TRBJ2-7, so the J assignment may be wrong. This chain's CDR3 is CASSSRGGPYEQYF. The CDR3, as DNA: TGTGCCAGCAGTTCCCGAGGGGGTCCCTACGAGCAGTACTTC.